The clone carrying this T cell receptor (beta chain) was picked up a small number of times. The antigen remains undetermined. This specimen comes from a study of T cell repertoires in cytomegalovirus infection. Across the study: CMV epitopes that were recently identified and HLA-C-restricted were used alongside well-studied HLA-B-restricted ones. Matching HLA type and CMV infection were both indicated by public TCR beta signatures.

Study outcomes and limitations: Frequencies of public TCR beta families were cumulated, and this identified carriers of CMV plus the relevant HLA. Across the ex vivo response, the dominant clonotypes were HLA-C-restricted CMV-specific TCR beta clonotypes.

TCRdb analysed the reads with MiXCR anew, one entry per CDR3 protein. The sample lists some 800,000 distinct CDR3 sequences; around 29% were seen once. The germline V and J ends were trimmed by 3 bases and 6 bases, with 17 bases remaining between them. Germline lookup yields CDR1 MDHEN and CDR2 SYDVKM. This CDR3 has 15 residues. The sequenced sample was cultured CD8+ T cells from PBMCs, obtained from culture after CMV antigen stimulation. The TCR comes from a human donor in good health (CMV status not recorded). Some clones in this sample may be carry-over from other donors' samples. This chain joins TRBV28 and TRBJ1-1, with D tentatively TRBD1 (6 bases). The CDR3 spells CASSFWGRGIAEAFF. The CDR3 region has the DNA TGTGCCAGCAGTTTCTGGGGCAGGGGTATCGCTGAAGCTTTCTTT.